This T cell receptor beta chain was identified in a study of molecular identifiers for immune sequencing clone quantification. Points from the study as a whole: The study reportedly detected spiked Jurkat TCR RNA from one cell among about 1 million naive cells. In naive cells, clones above 20 RNA copies held under 1% of molecules, whereas in effector cells they held over 99%.

Making the bulk TCR libraries relied on previously described methods and listed TCR primers. TCRdb re-derived calls from the PCR reads in MiXCR, one entry per CDR3 protein. The table records around 470,000 distinct CDR3 sequences, about 26% of them present only once. CDR1 is MNHNY and CDR2 is SVGAGI in the germline V gene (reference sequence). Trimming cost V 0 bases and J 4 bases, with 9 bases left between them. This CDR3 spans 14 amino acids. Points on this clonotype: Its target is not known.

This chain uses TRBV6-6 with TRBJ2-5, with no clear D. The sequencing input was naive CD8+ T cells from blood, with Jurkat cell RNA spiked in. Stated subset: FACS-sorted CD8+CD4-CCR7+CD45RA+ naive T cells. This receptor was identified in a human donor in good health. Some libraries in this study had Jurkat cell RNA spiked in. The CDR3 nucleotides read TGTGCCAGCAGTTACTCAGAAGGGCCAGAGACCCAGTACTTC. Amino acid sequence: CASSYSEGPETQYF.